This is a list of T cell receptor beta chains from one sample in a study of blood T cells in healthy people across ages. Via MiXCR, TCRdb re-called the 5' RACE reads, giving one row per CDR3 protein. This table has around 900,000 distinct CDR3 sequences, roughly 51% appearing once. The material sequenced was blood. The receptors were gathered from a woman in her fifties or sixties in good health. The CDR3 runs from the conserved cysteine through the conserved F or W. The D gene is left open where the match is weak. Clone size appears in some rows only: once, few, many, or a class for an expanded clone.

D | J | V | size | CDR3 | DNA
TRBD1 | TRBJ1-2 | TRBV4-3 | few | CASSQWTGGSYGYTF | TGCGCCAGCAGCCAATGGACAGGGGGCAGCTATGGCTACACCTTC
TRBD2 | TRBJ2-5 | TRBV5-1 | many | CASSLGGIETQYF | TGTGCCAGCAGCTTGGGGGGGATTGAGACCCAGTACTTC
NA | TRBJ1-2 | TRBV20-1 | NA | CSARVLSRLGGYDGYTF | TGCAGTGCTAGAGTCCTAAGCAGATTGGGGGGGTATGATGGCTACACCTTC
NA | TRBJ1-1 | TRBV2 | NA | CASNVRGTEAFF | TGTGCCAGCAACGTAAGGGGCACTGAAGCTTTCTTT
NA | TRBJ2-5 | TRBV25-1 | NA | CASSDAGRETQYF | TGTGCCAGCAGTGACGCAGGGCGAGAGACCCAGTACTTT
TRBD2 | TRBJ2-5 | TRBV30 | NA | CAWRSGLGNKETQYF | TGTGCCTGGCGATCCGGACTAGGGAATAAAGAGACCCAGTACTTC
NA | TRBJ2-1 | TRBV5-1 | NA | CASSFGFGGTYNEQFF | TGCGCCAGCAGCTTTGGGTTCGGAGGGACCTACAATGAGCAGTTCTTC
TRBD1 | TRBJ2-7 | TRBV7-2 | few | CASVPSGQFDEQYF | TGTGCCAGCGTCCCTTCGGGACAGTTCGACGAGCAGTACTTC
TRBD1 | TRBJ2-7 | TRBV12-3/TRBV12-4 | NA | CASSPGQGVSEQYF | TGTGCCAGCAGCCCGGGACAGGGGGTTTCCGAGCAGTACTTC
TRBD1 | TRBJ1-2 | TRBV15 | NA | CATSSSRDRVYGYTF | TGTGCCACCAGCTCCAGCCGGGACAGGGTCTATGGCTACACCTTC
NA | TRBJ2-5 | TRBV29-1 | few | CSVGDTEETQYF | TGCAGCGTTGGGGACACAGAAGAGACCCAGTACTTC
NA | TRBJ2-2 | TRBV5-1 | NA | CASSWANSNTGELFF | TGCGCCAGCAGCTGGGCGAACTCGAACACCGGGGAGCTGTTTTTT
TRBD2 | TRBJ2-5 | TRBV27 | NA | CASSRGTSGETQYF | TGTGCCAGCAGTCGTGGGACTAGCGGGGAGACCCAGTACTTC